This T cell receptor (beta chain) was obtained from a study of Ad26.COV2.S vaccination and SARS-CoV-2 variants. Profiled with immunoSEQ multiplex PCR; TCRdb holds only in-frame clones, not every one. Of some 460,000 clones listed, 80% to 90% are singletons. The germline CDR1 and CDR2 sequences are SQVTM and ANQGSEA. Trimming removed 7 bases from V and 4 bases from J, with 16 bases in between. This CDR3 is 13 amino acids long. Stated treatment: some 20 received Ad26.COV2.S at low or high dose, single or two shots; several received placebo; per-sample allocation not given. Samples were taken on day 63 after the first vaccine or placebo injection.

The source of this sequence is a person aged 18-65 years who received the Ad26.COV2.S COVID-19 vaccine or a placebo. The chain is built from TRBV29-1 and TRBJ1-2, with D perhaps TRBD1 (5 bases). Source: peripheral blood, taken in a trial of Ad26.COV2.S vaccine versus placebo. The CDR3 sequence is CSASWQGLYGYTF. The CDR3 DNA reads TGCAGCGCTTCCTGGCAGGGACTCTATGGCTACACCTTC.